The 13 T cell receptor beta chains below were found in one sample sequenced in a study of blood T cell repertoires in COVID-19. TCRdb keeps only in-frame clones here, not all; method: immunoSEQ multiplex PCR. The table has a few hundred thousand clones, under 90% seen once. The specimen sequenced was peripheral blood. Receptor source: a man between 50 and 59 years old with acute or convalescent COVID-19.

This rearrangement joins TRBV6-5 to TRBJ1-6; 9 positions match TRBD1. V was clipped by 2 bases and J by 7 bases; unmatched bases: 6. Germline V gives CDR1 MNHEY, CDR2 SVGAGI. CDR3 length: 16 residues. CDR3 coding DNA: TGTGCCAGCAGTTACCGTCCGGGACAGGGAAATTCACCCCTCCACTTT. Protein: CASSYRPGQGNSPLHF.

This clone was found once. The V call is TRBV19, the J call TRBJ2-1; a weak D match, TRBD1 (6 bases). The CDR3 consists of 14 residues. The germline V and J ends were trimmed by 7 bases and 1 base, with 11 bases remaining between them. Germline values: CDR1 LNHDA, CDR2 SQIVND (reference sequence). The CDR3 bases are TGTGCCAGTAACAGGGAGAGGTCCTACAATGAGCAGTTCTTC. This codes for CASNRERSYNEQFF.

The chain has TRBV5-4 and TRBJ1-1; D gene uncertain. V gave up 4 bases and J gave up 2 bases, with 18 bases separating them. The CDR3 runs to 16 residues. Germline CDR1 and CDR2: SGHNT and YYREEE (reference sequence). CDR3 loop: CASSLVGGGSNTEAFF. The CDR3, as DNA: TGTGCCAGCAGCCTGGTTGGCGGCGGGTCTAACACTGAAGCTTTCTTT.

DNA for the CDR3: TGCGCCAGCAGCTGGGGACAGGCCGATTCACCCCTCCACTTT. As protein: CASSWGQADSPLHF. The rearrangement uses TRBV5-1 and TRBJ1-6; TRBD1 matches at 8 bases. The CDR3 spans 14 residues. Germline CDR1 reads SGHRS; CDR2 reads YFSETQ. Trimming cost V 3 bases and J 8 bases; bases outside gene matches: 4.

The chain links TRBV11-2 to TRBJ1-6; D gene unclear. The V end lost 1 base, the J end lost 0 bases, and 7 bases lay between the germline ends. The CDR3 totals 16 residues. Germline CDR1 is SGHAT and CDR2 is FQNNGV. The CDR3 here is CASSLGHSSYNSPLHF. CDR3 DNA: TGTGCCAGCAGCTTAGGTCACAGCTCCTATAATTCACCCCTCCACTTT.

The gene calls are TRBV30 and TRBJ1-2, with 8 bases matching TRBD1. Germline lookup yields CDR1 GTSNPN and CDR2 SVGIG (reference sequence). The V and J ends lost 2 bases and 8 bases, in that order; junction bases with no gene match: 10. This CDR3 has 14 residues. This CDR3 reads CAWSNPGGLEGYTF. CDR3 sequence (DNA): TGTGCCTGGAGTAACCCAGGGGGCTTAGAAGGCTACACCTTC.

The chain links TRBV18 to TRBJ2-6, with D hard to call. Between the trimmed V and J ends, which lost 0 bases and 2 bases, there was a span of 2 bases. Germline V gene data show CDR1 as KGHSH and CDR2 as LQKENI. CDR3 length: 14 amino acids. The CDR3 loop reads CASSPPAGANVLTF. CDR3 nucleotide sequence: TGTGCCAGCTCACCACCCGCTGGGGCCAACGTCCTGACTTTC. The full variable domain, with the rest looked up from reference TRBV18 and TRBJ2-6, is NAGVMQNPRHLVRRRGQEARLRCSPMKGHSHVYWYRQLPEEGLKFMVYLQKENIIDESGMPKERFSAEFPKEGPSILRIQQVVRGDSAAYFCASSPPAGANVLTFGAGSRLTVL.

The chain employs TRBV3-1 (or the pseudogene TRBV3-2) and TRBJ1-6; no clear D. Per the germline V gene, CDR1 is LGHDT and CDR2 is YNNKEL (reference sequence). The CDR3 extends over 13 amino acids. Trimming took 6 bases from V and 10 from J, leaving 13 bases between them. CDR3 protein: CASSLDRESPLHF. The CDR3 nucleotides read TGTGCCAGCAGTCTCGACCGGGAATCACCCCTCCACTTT.

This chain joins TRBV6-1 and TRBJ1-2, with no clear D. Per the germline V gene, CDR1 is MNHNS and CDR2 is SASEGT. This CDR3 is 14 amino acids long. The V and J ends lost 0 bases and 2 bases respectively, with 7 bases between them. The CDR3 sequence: CASSEAVANYGYTF. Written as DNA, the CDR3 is TGTGCCAGCAGTGAAGCAGTAGCCAACTATGGCTACACCTTC.

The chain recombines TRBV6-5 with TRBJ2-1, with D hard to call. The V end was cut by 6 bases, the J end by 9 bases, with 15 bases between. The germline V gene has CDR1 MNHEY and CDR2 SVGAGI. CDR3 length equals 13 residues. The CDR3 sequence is CASRRSLVSEQFF. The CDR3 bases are TGTGCCAGCAGACGCTCTCTAGTGTCTGAGCAGTTCTTC.

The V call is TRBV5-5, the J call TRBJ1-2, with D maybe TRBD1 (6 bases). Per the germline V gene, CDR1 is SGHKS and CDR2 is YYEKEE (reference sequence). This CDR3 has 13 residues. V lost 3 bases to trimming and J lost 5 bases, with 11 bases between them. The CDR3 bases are TGTGCCAGCAGCTCCGACAGGACTTATGGCTACACCTTC. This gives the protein CASSSDRTYGYTF.

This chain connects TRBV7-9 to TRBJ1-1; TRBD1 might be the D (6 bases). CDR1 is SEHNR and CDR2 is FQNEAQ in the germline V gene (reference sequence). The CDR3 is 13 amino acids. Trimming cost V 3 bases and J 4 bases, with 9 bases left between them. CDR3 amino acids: CASSLRGSTEAFF. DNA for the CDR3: TGTGCCAGCAGCTTGAGGGGGAGCACTGAAGCTTTCTTT.

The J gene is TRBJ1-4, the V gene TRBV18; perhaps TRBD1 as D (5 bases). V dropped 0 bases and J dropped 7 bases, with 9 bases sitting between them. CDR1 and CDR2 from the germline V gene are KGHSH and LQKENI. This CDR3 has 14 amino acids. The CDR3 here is CASSPPGQGEKLFF. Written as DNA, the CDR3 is TGTGCCAGCTCACCACCGGGGCAAGGTGAAAAACTGTTTTTT. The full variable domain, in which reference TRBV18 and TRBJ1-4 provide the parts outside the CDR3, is NAGVMQNPRHLVRRRGQEARLRCSPMKGHSHVYWYRQLPEEGLKFMVYLQKENIIDESGMPKERFSAEFPKEGPSILRIQQVVRGDSAAYFCASSPPGQGEKLFFGSGTQLSVL.